The rows below give T cell receptor beta chains drawn from one sample of a study of blood T cell repertoires in COVID-19. Sequencing used immunoSEQ multiplex PCR; TCRdb keeps in-frame clones, though not all of them. The top ten hold approximately 3% of the sample, which has 200,000 to 250,000 clones, around 87% seen once. The sequenced material came from peripheral blood. The receptors were sampled from a man between 60 and 70 years old with acute or convalescent COVID-19. Each CDR3 is given with its conserved first and last residue. Each record gives: clone size, J gene, V gene, D gene, CDR3 protein, CDR3 DNA. A D gene is named only where the DNA matches it firmly. Size values are once, few and many counts, or a class for expanded clones, and some rows have none.

>-|TRBJ1-4|TRBV27|TRBD1
CASGRRQGGTSNEKLFF
TGTGCCAGCGGGAGAAGACAGGGGGGAACATCTAATGAAAAACTGTTTTTT
>-|TRBJ1-1|TRBV6-5|TRBD1
CASSTRTGGTEAFF
TGTGCCAGCAGTACTCGGACAGGGGGCACTGAAGCTTTCTTT
>-|TRBJ2-1|TRBV4-2|TRBD2
CASRTSGSYNEQFF
TGTGCCAGCAGGACTAGCGGCTCCTACAATGAGCAGTTCTTC
>-|TRBJ2-3|TRBV3-1/TRBV3-2|TRBD2
CASSRGAGGTDTQYF
TGTGCCAGCAGTCGGGGAGCGGGGGGCACAGATACGCAGTATTTT
>-|TRBJ2-5|TRBV14|-
CASSQASLLETQYF
TGTGCCAGCAGCCAAGCCTCCCTTCTGGAGACCCAGTACTTC
>-|TRBJ2-7|TRBV5-6|TRBD1
CASSAKGQGAYEQYF
TGTGCCAGCAGCGCCAAAGGACAGGGGGCCTACGAGCAGTACTTC
>-|TRBJ1-5|TRBV19|TRBD1
CASSTTGTGSSNQPQHF
TGTGCCAGTAGTACCACCGGGACAGGGTCTAGCAATCAGCCCCAGCATTTT
>-|TRBJ2-1|TRBV5-1|TRBD1
CASSPRLTGAYEQFF
TGCGCCAGCAGCCCCCGTCTGACAGGGGCCTATGAGCAGTTCTTC
>-|TRBJ1-2|TRBV5-4|-
CASSLPGFSYTF
TGTGCCAGCAGCTTGCCAGGGTTTAGCTACACCTTC
>-|TRBJ1-5|TRBV2|-
CASSGVSNQPQHF
TGTGCCAGCAGTGGAGTCAGCAATCAGCCCCAGCATTTT
>-|TRBJ2-1|TRBV5-1|-
CASSLTPTTYNEQFF
TGCGCCAGCAGCTTGACCCCGACGACTTACAATGAGCAGTTCTTC
>-|TRBJ1-3|TRBV9|-
CASSVVAAAGNTIYF
TGTGCCAGCAGCGTAGTAGCGGCCGCTGGAAACACCATATATTTT
>-|TRBJ2-2|TRBV27|-
CASSLSQGNTGELFF
TGTGCCAGCAGTTTATCCCAGGGCAACACCGGGGAGCTGTTTTTT
>once|TRBJ2-5|TRBV18|TRBD1
CASSQTGGNQETQYF
TGTGCCAGCTCACAAACAGGGGGTAACCAAGAGACCCAGTACTTC
>-|TRBJ2-1|TRBV5-1|-
CASSLQTSSYNEQFF
TGCGCCAGCAGCTTGCAGACTAGTTCCTACAATGAGCAGTTCTTC
>-|TRBJ2-6|TRBV15|-
CATSTRRGLSSGANVLTF
TGTGCCACCAGCACGCGACGGGGGTTAAGCTCTGGGGCCAACGTCCTGACTTTC
>-|TRBJ1-1|TRBV10-1|TRBD1
CASRAGQGASVTEAFF
TGCGCCAGCAGGGCGGGACAGGGGGCTTCGGTTACTGAAGCTTTCTTT
>-|TRBJ1-4|TRBV5-8|-
CASTPMGTGTNEKLFF
TGTGCCAGCACCCCAATGGGAACAGGAACTAATGAAAAACTGTTTTTT
>-|TRBJ2-7|TRBV18|TRBD1
CASSPLGQGINEQYF
TGTGCCAGCTCACCACTGGGACAGGGCATTAACGAGCAGTACTTC
>few|TRBJ1-4|TRBV9|-
CASSVATGEKLFF
TGTGCCAGCAGCGTAGCTACAGGAGAAAAACTGTTTTTT
>-|TRBJ1-2|TRBV27|-
CASSFRERGNYGYTF
TGTGCCAGCAGTTTTCGTGAACGGGGGAACTATGGCTACACCTTC
>-|TRBJ2-7|TRBV5-5|-
CASSRIDSYEQYF
TGTGCCAGCAGCAGGATAGACAGCTACGAGCAGTACTTC
>-|TRBJ1-1|TRBV5-1|-
CASSLGGSLNTEAFF
TGCGCCAGCAGCTTGGGTGGCAGTCTGAACACTGAAGCTTTCTTT
>-|TRBJ2-7|TRBV6-5|TRBD1
CASKTGGPYEQYF
TGTGCCAGCAAGACAGGGGGACCCTACGAGCAGTACTTC
>-|TRBJ1-4|TRBV29-1|TRBD1
CSVPDGTGGLEKLFF
TGCAGCGTTCCAGATGGGACAGGGGGTCTTGAAAAACTGTTTTTT
>few|TRBJ1-1|TRBV11-2|TRBD1
CASSSGTGFMNTEAFF
TGTGCCAGCAGCTCAGGGACAGGGTTCATGAACACTGAAGCTTTCTTT
>-|TRBJ2-7|TRBV2|-
CASSPLPYEQYF
TGTGCCAGCAGTCCCCTCCCCTACGAGCAGTACTTC
>-|TRBJ2-2|TRBV5-1|-
CASTDGNTGELFF
TGCGCCAGCACAGATGGGAACACCGGGGAGCTGTTTTTT
>-|TRBJ2-1|TRBV19|TRBD2
CASRPNRRGVSAEQFF
TGTGCCAGTAGGCCAAACCGGCGGGGGGTCTCAGCTGAGCAGTTCTTC
>-|TRBJ1-2|TRBV5-1|-
CASSLGGGASYGYTF
TGCGCCAGCAGCCTGGGGGGGGGCGCGAGCTATGGCTACACCTTC
>-|TRBJ2-3|TRBV5-1|TRBD2
CASSLRLAGISGTDTQYF
TGCGCCAGCAGCTTGCGTCTAGCGGGGATCAGTGGCACAGATACGCAGTATTTT
>-|TRBJ2-7|TRBV6-2/TRBV6-3|TRBD1
CASSSPGQSYEQYF
TGTGCCAGCAGTTCACCGGGACAGAGCTACGAGCAGTACTTC
>-|TRBJ1-2|TRBV19|-
CASSIAGLNGYTF
TGTGCCAGTAGTATAGCAGGGTTAAATGGCTACACCTTC
>-|TRBJ2-1|TRBV5-4|TRBD1
CASSLSIGTATNEQFF
TGTGCCAGCAGCTTGTCGATCGGGACAGCTACCAATGAGCAGTTCTTC
>-|TRBJ1-1|TRBV10-3|-
CAISGTTTEAFF
TGTGCCATCAGTGGGACAACCACTGAAGCTTTCTTT
>-|TRBJ2-5|TRBV7-9|-
CASSLASSRETQYF
TGTGCCAGCAGCTTAGCCTCTAGCAGGGAGACCCAGTACTTC
>once|TRBJ2-7|TRBV7-2|-
CASSLGALSYEQYF
TGTGCCAGCAGCTTGGGGGCCCTCTCCTACGAGCAGTACTTC
>-|TRBJ1-3|TRBV3-1/TRBV3-2|-
CASSPVPGNSIYF
TGTGCCAGCAGCCCCGTACCAGGGAATTCCATATATTTT
>-|TRBJ1-2|TRBV5-1|TRBD1
CASSMGQGAYGYTF
TGCGCCAGCAGCATGGGACAGGGGGCCTATGGCTACACCTTC
>-|TRBJ1-6|TRBV7-9|TRBD1
CASSLDRGVNNSPLHF
TGTGCCAGCAGCCTTGACAGGGGGGTAAATAATTCACCCCTCCACTTT
>-|TRBJ2-5|TRBV7-9|TRBD2
CASYLSGGFQETQYF
TGTGCCAGCTACCTTAGCGGGGGGTTCCAAGAGACCCAGTACTTC
>-|TRBJ2-3|TRBV6-5|TRBD1
CASSSGQGATDTQYF
TGTGCCAGCAGTTCGGGACAGGGGGCTACAGATACGCAGTATTTT
>-|TRBJ1-2|TRBV5-4|TRBD1
CASSPELGQGGRGYTF
TGTGCCAGCAGCCCCGAATTAGGACAGGGAGGTAGGGGCTACACCTTC
>-|TRBJ2-5|TRBV5-6|TRBD1
CASSLPGQGEETQYF
TGTGCCAGCAGCTTACCGGGACAGGGGGAAGAGACCCAGTACTTC
>once|TRBJ1-1|TRBV27|-
CASASGGGSTEAFF
TGTGCCAGCGCCTCGGGGGGCGGCAGCACTGAAGCTTTCTTT
>-|TRBJ2-3|TRBV11-1|TRBD2
CASSLERGGETDTQYF
TGTGCCAGCAGCTTAGAACGGGGGGGAGAAACAGATACGCAGTATTTT
>-|TRBJ1-6|TRBV27|TRBD1
CASRTTGADSPLHF
TGTGCCAGCAGAACGACAGGGGCGGATTCACCCCTCCACTTT
>-|TRBJ2-5|TRBV5-1|TRBD1
CASSLQGPGQGRETQYF
TGCGCCAGCAGCCTCCAGGGTCCGGGACAGGGACGGGAGACCCAGTACTTC
>-|TRBJ1-4|TRBV9|-
CASSPPSGGGSNEKLFF
TGTGCCAGCAGCCCCCCTTCCGGGGGGGGGTCTAATGAAAAACTGTTTTTT
>-|TRBJ2-3|TRBV19|TRBD2
CASSIVGAGSSTDTQYF
TGTGCCAGTAGTATAGTAGGAGCGGGGTCTAGCACAGATACGCAGTATTTT
>-|TRBJ2-1|TRBV7-2|TRBD2
CASSPGASGGLSYNEQFF
TGTGCCAGCAGCCCCGGGGCTAGCGGGGGGCTCTCCTACAATGAGCAGTTCTTC
>-|TRBJ1-6|TRBV5-1|TRBD1
CASTLIPTGGKSPLHF
TGCGCCAGCACCCTAATTCCCACAGGGGGAAAGTCACCCCTCCACTTT
>-|TRBJ2-7|TRBV29-1|-
CSVWLGDATYEQYF
TGCAGCGTTTGGCTAGGCGACGCGACCTACGAGCAGTACTTC
>-|TRBJ1-5|TRBV18|-
CASSPRGVSNQPQHF
TGTGCCAGCTCACCACGGGGGGTTAGCAATCAGCCCCAGCATTTT
>-|TRBJ1-2|TRBV19|-
CASKGRVGSGYTF
TGTGCCAGTAAGGGCAGGGTGGGTAGTGGCTACACCTTC
>few|TRBJ1-3|TRBV14|TRBD1
CASSQEGDRGIAGNTIYF
TGTGCCAGCAGCCAAGAAGGGGACAGGGGAATTGCTGGAAACACCATATATTTT
>-|TRBJ1-2|TRBV3-1/TRBV3-2|TRBD1
CASSLRDSPYGYTF
TGTGCCAGCAGCCTCCGGGACAGCCCCTATGGCTACACCTTC
>-|TRBJ1-2|TRBV29-1|TRBD1
CSVGDGTGAYGYTF
TGCAGCGTTGGAGACGGGACAGGAGCATATGGCTACACCTTC